A single T cell receptor beta chain is shown here with its context. Its antigen is not identified. Among the 110 or so subjects of the validation cohort, separate from the approximately 670-subject first cohort, were the donors. The CDR3 spans 16 residues. Trimming at V came to 4 bases and at J to 9 bases, leaving 16 bases not matched to a gene. Germline V lookup: CDR1 SGHKS, CDR2 YYEKEE (reference sequence). The data belong to a study of cytomegalovirus exposure and HLA in healthy donors. Study-wide results and limits: In vitro assays verified that a few CMV-associated chains recognized CMV antigens specifically. Reportedly, diagnosis of cytomegalovirus status by the classifier showed high specificity and sensitivity. Investigators reported 164 TCR beta chains as tied to cytomegalovirus.

The repertoire was sequenced with immunoSEQ multiplex PCR; TCRdb's copy has only in-frame clones and lacks some. The sample carries about 120,000 clones, 88% recorded once. The source material was PBMCs. This chain joins TRBV5-5 and TRBJ1-5, with 7 bases identical to TRBD1. The receptor was isolated from a woman between 18 and 30 years old in good health and CMV-seropositive. The CDR3 DNA sequence: TGTGCCAGCAGCCCAAGACAGGGACTCGGGGGAGGGCCCCAGCATTTT. This codes for CASSPRQGLGGGPQHF.